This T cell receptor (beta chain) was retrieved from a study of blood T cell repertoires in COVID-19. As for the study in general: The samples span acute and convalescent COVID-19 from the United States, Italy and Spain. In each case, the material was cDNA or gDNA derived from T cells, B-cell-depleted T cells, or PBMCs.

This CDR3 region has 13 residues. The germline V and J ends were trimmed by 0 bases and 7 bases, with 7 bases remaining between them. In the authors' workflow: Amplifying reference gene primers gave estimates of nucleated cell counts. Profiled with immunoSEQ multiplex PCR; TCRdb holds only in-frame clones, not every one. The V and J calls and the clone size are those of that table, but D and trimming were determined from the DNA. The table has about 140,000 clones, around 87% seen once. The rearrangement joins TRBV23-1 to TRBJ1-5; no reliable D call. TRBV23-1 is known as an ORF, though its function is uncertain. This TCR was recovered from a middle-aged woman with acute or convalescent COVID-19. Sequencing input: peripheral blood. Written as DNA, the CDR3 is TGCGCCAGCAGTCAATCTGGAGGGCAGCCCCAGCATTTT. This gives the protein CASSQSGGQPQHF.